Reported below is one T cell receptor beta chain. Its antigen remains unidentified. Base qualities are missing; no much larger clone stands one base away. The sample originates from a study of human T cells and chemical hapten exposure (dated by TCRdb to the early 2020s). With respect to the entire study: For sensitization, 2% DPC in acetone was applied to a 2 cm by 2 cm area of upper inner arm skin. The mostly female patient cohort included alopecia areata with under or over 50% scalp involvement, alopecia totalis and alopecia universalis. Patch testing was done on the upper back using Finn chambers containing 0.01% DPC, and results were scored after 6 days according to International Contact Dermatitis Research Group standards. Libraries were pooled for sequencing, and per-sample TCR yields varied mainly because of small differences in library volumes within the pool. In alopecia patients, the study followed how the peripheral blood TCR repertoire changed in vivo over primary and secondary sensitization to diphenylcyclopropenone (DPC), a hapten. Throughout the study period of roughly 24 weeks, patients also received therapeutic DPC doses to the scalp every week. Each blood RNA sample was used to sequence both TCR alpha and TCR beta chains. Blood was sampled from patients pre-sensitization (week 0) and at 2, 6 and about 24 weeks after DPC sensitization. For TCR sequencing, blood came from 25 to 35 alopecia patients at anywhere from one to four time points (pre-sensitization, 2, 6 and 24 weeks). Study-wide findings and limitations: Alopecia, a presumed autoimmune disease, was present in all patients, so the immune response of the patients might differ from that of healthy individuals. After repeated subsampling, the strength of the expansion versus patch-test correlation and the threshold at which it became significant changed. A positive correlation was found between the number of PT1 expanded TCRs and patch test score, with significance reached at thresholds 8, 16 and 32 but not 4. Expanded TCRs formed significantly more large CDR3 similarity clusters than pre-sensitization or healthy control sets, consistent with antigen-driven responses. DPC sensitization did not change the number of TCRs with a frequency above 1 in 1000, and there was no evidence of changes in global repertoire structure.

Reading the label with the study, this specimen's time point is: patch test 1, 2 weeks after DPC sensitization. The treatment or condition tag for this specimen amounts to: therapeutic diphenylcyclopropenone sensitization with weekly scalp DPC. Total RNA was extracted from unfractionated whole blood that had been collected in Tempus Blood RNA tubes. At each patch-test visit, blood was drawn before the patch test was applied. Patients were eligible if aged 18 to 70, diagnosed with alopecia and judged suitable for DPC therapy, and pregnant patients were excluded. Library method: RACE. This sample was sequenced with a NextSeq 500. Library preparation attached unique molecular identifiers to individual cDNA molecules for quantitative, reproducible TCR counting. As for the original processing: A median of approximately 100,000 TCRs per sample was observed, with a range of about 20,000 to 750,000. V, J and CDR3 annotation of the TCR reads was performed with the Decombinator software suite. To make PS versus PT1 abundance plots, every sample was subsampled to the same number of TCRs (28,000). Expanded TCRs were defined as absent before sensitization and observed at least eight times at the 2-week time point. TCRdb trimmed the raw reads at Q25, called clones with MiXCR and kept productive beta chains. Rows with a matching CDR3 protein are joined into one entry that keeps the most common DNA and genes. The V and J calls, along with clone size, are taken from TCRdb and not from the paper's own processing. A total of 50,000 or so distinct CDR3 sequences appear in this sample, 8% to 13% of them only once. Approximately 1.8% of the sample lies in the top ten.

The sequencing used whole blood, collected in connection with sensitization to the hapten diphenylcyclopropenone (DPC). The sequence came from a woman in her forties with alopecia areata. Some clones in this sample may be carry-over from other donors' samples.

The CDR3 corresponds to CASSQGSGALGTGNTIYF. The nucleotides are TGCGCCAGCAGCCAAGGCAGCGGAGCACTTGGCACTGGAAACACCATATATTTT. The chain uses TRBV4-1 and TRBJ1-3; the D gene identity is not certain. Cut back by 1 base and 2 bases, the V and J ends lie 18 bases apart. The CDR3 covers 18 residues, taking in both the cysteine and the phenylalanine. Only CDR3 DNA is held: 54 bases, read in frame from base 1. According to the germline V gene, CDR1 reads MGHRA and CDR2 reads YSYEKL.